Presented here are 8 T cell receptor beta chains from one specimen sequenced in a study of blood T cell repertoires in COVID-19. The data were produced by immunoSEQ multiplex PCR, yet TCRdb's version contains in-frame clones alone and is incomplete. The sample has some 130,000 clones, around 86% seen once. Source material: peripheral blood. These receptors originate from a woman in her fifties or sixties with active or convalescent COVID-19.

The chain couples TRBV9 to TRBJ2-1; the match to TRBD2 covers 13 bases. Germline CDR1 and CDR2: SGDLS and YYNGEE. The V and J ends lost 3 bases and 8 bases, in that order; junction bases with no gene match: 11. The CDR3 sequence is 17 residues long. The CDR3 reads CASSAQPRTSGSDEQFF. CDR3 DNA sequence: TGTGCCAGCAGCGCACAACCTCGGACTAGCGGGAGCGATGAGCAGTTCTTC.

The rearrangement links TRBV24-1 to TRBJ1-4; D ambiguous. The V end lost 3 bases, the J end lost 12 bases, and 13 bases lay between the germline ends. Germline assignment: CDR1 KGHDR and CDR2 SFDVKD. CDR3 length: 13 residues. The CDR3 protein is CATSDPSRTELFF. Written as DNA, the CDR3 is TGTGCCACCAGTGATCCTAGCCGTACGGAACTGTTTTTT.

V and J are TRBV30 and TRBJ1-2; D not certain. The length of the CDR3 is 14 residues. V gave up 0 bases and J gave up 8 bases, with 16 bases separating them. Germline assignment: CDR1 GTSNPN and CDR2 SVGIG (reference sequence). CDR3 in DNA: TGTGCCTGGAGTGTCCGGAGACGGGAGATGGGCTACACCTTC. Protein sequence: CAWSVRRREMGYTF. Based on the CDR3 plus reference TRBV30 and TRBJ1-2, the full variable domain is SQTIHQWPATLVQPVGSPLSLECTVEGTSNPNLYWYRQAAGRGLQLLFYSVGIGQISSEVPQNLSASRPQDRQFILSSKKLLLSDSGFYLCAWSVRRREMGYTFGSGTRLTVV.

This sequence joins TRBV28 and TRBJ1-5, with D perhaps matching TRBD1 (6 bases). CDR3 length: 14 residues. The V end was cut by 2 bases, the J end by 5 bases, with 10 bases between. Germline CDR1 is MDHEN and CDR2 is SYDVKM. CDR3 amino acids: CASSLGTSYQPQHF. The CDR3 coding sequence is TGTGCCAGCAGTTTAGGGACATCCTATCAGCCCCAGCATTTT.

The chain employs TRBV10-3 and TRBJ2-1; 12 bases map to TRBD2. Per the germline V gene, CDR1 is ENHRY and CDR2 is SYGVKD. CDR3 length: 14 amino acids. V lost 5 bases to trimming and J lost 8 bases; unmatched junction nucleotides: 4. CDR3: CAISTSGRRDEQFF. The CDR3 nucleotides are TGTGCCATCAGTACTAGCGGGAGGAGGGATGAGCAGTTCTTC.

The genes are TRBV6-5 and TRBJ2-5; 11 nucleotides agree with TRBD1. V lost 8 bases to trimming and J lost 5 bases; unmatched junction nucleotides: 7. CDR3 length: 14 amino acids. CDR1 is MNHEY, CDR2 SVGAGI, per germline. The CDR3 reads CASGTGGSPETQYF. The DNA of the CDR3 is TGTGCCAGCGGGACAGGGGGTTCCCCGGAGACCCAGTACTTC.

The chain joins TRBV7-9 to TRBJ2-1; maybe TRBD2 (6 bases). CDR1 is SEHNR and CDR2 is FQNEAQ in the germline V gene (reference sequence). Trimming removed 6 bases at V and 0 bases at J, with 12 bases between. The CDR3 runs to 15 residues. As DNA, the CDR3 is TGTGCCAGCAGGGAGCGGGCCCCCTCCTACAATGAGCAGTTCTTC. Amino acids: CASRERAPSYNEQFF.

The chain has TRBV10-1 and TRBJ2-1; TRBD2 agrees at 8 bases. Unmatched junction bases numbered 11, after V lost 6 bases and J lost 7 bases. There are 15 residues in the CDR3. Germline CDR1 WNHNN, CDR2 SYGVQD (reference sequence). The CDR3 DNA reads as TGCGCCAGCAGCGTCTGGGAACTAGCGGTAAATGAGCAGTTCTTC. Its protein is CASSVWELAVNEQFF.